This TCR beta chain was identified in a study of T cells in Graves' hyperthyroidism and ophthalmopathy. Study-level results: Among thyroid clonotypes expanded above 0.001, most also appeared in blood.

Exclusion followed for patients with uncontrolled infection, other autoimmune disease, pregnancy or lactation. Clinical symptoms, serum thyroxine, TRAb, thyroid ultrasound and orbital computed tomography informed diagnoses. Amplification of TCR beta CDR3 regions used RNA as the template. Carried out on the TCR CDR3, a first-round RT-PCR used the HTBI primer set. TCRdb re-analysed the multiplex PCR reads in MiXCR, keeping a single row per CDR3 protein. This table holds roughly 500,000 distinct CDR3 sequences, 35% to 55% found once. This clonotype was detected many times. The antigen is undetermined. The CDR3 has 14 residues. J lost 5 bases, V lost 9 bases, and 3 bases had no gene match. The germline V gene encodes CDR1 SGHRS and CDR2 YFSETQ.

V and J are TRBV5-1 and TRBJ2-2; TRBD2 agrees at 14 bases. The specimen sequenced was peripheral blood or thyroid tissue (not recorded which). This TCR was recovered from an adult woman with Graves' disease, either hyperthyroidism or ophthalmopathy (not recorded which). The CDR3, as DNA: TGCGCCACCCGACTAGCGGGAGGGACCGGGGAGCTGTTTTTT. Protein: CATRLAGGTGELFF. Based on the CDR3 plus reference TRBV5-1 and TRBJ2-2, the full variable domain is KAGVTQTPRYLIKTRGQQVTLSCSPISGHRSVSWYQQTPGQGLQFLFEYFSETQRNKGNFPGRFSGRQFSNSRSEMNVSTLELGDSALYLCATRLAGGTGELFFGEGSRLTVL.